One T cell receptor (beta chain) is described in this entry. The target antigen is unknown. The sample comes from a study of T cell responses to AZD1222 COVID-19 vaccine. Method: immunoSEQ multiplex PCR; TCRdb's copy keeps in-frame clones and lacks some. The sample lists 98,000 or so clones; approximately 86% were seen once. Findings and caveats of the study: Only a handful of AZD1222 recipients, more than five in all, had baseline seropositivity.

The V end lost 6 bases, the J end lost 6 bases, and 14 bases lay between the germline ends. Per germline, CDR1 LNHNV and CDR2 YYDKDF (reference sequence). The length of the CDR3 is 13 residues. Sample: peripheral blood, taken 28 days after the second dose of the MenACWY control vaccine. The V gene is TRBV15, the J gene TRBJ1-2, with no clear D. This TCR derives from an adult who received the MenACWY meningococcal vaccine as a control. Written as DNA, the CDR3 is TGTGCCACCAGATCCCAAAACGACGATGGCTACACCTTC. This encodes CATRSQNDDGYTF.